A selection of T cell receptor beta chains follows, all from one sample in a study of post-analysis software for immune sequencing data. Each CDR3 protein is one row after TCRdb ran MiXCR on the PCR reads. In the table there are about 380,000 distinct CDR3 sequences, 30% to 45% of which are singletons. Sequenced input: blood. These receptors originate from a girl between 5 and 17 years old with multiple sclerosis. The CDR3 runs from the conserved cysteine through the conserved F or W. D genes are given only for firm matches. Some rows mark clone size as missing; the rest say once, few, many or name a class of expanded clone.

>TRBJ2-7|TRBV7-2|14|few|TRBD1
TGTGCCAGCAGTAGGGACAGGGACTCCTATGAGCAGTACTTC
CASSRDRDSYEQYF
>TRBJ2-1|TRBV2|13|.|.
TGTGCCAGCAGTGGGAATAAGATTAATGAGCAGTTCTTC
CASSGNKINEQFF
>TRBJ1-4|TRBV4-1|16|.|TRBD1
TGCGCCAGCAGCCTGGGACAGGGAGCAACTAATGAAAGACTGTTTTTT
CASSLGQGATNERLFF
>TRBJ2-1|TRBV7-9|17|few|TRBD1
TGTGCCAGCAGCCGAGTACTACGGGACAGGTCCTACAATGAGCAGTTCTTC
CASSRVLRDRSYNEQFF
>TRBJ1-6|TRBV6-1|17|.|.
TGTGCCAGCAGGGATGCTTTCCATGTTCCTGGGGATTCACCCCTCCACTTT
CASRDAFHVPGDSPLHF
>TRBJ2-5|TRBV12-3/TRBV12-4|12|few|.
TGTGCCAGCCACGAAGGGGGAGAGACCCAGTACTTC
CASHEGGETQYF
>TRBJ2-1|TRBV3-1|18|.|TRBD2
TGTGCCAGCAGCCAAGGGATCAAGCGGGGGGGGTTCTACAATGAGCAGTTCTTC
CASSQGIKRGGFYNEQFF
>TRBJ2-3|TRBV7-3|13|.|.
TGTGCCAGCAGCTTAACTACCACAGATACGCAGTATTTT
CASSLTTTDTQYF
>TRBJ2-1|TRBV6-6|12|few|.
TGTGCCAGCGCAGGCAGATACAATGAGCAGTTCTTC
CASAGRYNEQFF
>TRBJ1-2|TRBV20-1|16|.|.
TGCAGTGCTAGGGGGGCGGGGGCAAACCCTAACTATGGCTACACCTTC
CSARGAGANPNYGYTF
>TRBJ2-7|TRBV2|14|.|.
TGTGCCAGCAGTGAGCAGGGGCAGACCTACGAGCAGTACTTC
CASSEQGQTYEQYF
>TRBJ2-1|TRBV4-1|14|.|.
TGCGCCAGCAGCCATTCACTACCGGAGGCTGAGCAGTTCTTC
CASSHSLPEAEQFF
>TRBJ1-2|TRBV7-9|12|.|.
TGTGCCAGCAGCTTAGGGGGAGCGGGCTACACCTTC
CASSLGGAGYTF
>TRBJ2-5|TRBV11-2|15|.|.
TGTGCCAGCAGCTTAGAACGGGGGCTGGTTGAGACCCAGTACTTC
CASSLERGLVETQYF
>TRBJ2-5|TRBV5-6|14|.|.
TGTGCCAGCAGCCCCGGGACTCGGCAAGAGACCCAGTACTTC
CASSPGTRQETQYF
>TRBJ2-5|TRBV9|15|.|TRBD2
TGTGCCAGCAGCGGAGCGGGGGGGCCCCAAGAGACCCAGTACTTC
CASSGAGGPQETQYF
>TRBJ2-5|TRBV20-1|14|few|TRBD2
TGCAGTGCTATCGGACTAGCGTGGGGGGAGACCCAGTACTTC
CSAIGLAWGETQYF
>TRBJ2-3|TRBV7-2|15|few|.
TGTGCCAGCAGACTCGACAGCCCTGGAACAGATACGCAGTATTTT
CASRLDSPGTDTQYF
>TRBJ2-7|TRBV2|16|many|TRBD1
TGTGCCAGCAGTGAAGGTGGGGGGACAGGCCCTTACGAGCAGTACTTC
CASSEGGGTGPYEQYF
>TRBJ2-3|TRBV12-3/TRBV12-4|16|.|.
TGTGCCAGCAGTTTAGGGGGGCCATCTAGCACAGATACGCAGTATTTT
CASSLGGPSSTDTQYF